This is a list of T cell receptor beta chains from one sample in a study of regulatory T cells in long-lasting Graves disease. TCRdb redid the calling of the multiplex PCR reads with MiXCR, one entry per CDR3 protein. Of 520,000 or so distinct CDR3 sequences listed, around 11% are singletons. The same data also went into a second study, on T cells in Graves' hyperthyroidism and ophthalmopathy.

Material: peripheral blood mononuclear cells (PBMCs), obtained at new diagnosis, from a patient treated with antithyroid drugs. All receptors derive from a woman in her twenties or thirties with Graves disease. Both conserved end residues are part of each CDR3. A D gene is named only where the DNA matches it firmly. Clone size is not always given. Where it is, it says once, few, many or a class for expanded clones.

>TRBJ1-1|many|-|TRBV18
CASSPNKDTEAFF
TGTGCCAGCTCACCTAACAAGGACACTGAAGCTTTCTTT
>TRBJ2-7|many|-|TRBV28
CVSKGTYPSYEQYF
TGTGTCTCAAAGGGAACGTACCCTTCCTACGAGCAGTACTTC
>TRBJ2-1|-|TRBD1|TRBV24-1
CATSDPGQAQSIGEQFF
TGTGCCACCAGTGATCCCGGACAGGCTCAATCAATCGGGGAGCAGTTCTTC
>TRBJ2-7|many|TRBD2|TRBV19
CASSATSGRGYEQYF
TGTGCCAGTAGTGCGACTAGCGGGAGAGGTTACGAGCAGTACTTC
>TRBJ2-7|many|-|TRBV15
CATSRDSGTGSWEQYF
TGTGCCACCAGCAGAGACTCCGGAACAGGGTCGTGGGAGCAGTACTTC
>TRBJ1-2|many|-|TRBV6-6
CASSYSYPNYGYTF
TGTGCCAGCAGTTACTCGTACCCCAACTATGGCTACACCTTC
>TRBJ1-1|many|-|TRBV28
CASSLQTGYTEAFF
TGTGCCAGCAGTTTGCAAACGGGGTACACTGAAGCTTTCTTT
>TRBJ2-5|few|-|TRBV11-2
CASSLPWAGEGAQYF
TGTGCCAGCAGCTTACCTTGGGCCGGGGAAGGGGCCCAGTACTTC
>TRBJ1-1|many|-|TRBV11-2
CASSLIDGVDTEAFF
TGTGCCAGCAGCTTAATTGACGGGGTAGACACTGAAGCTTTCTTT
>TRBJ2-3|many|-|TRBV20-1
CSAFMTGALTDTQYF
TGCAGTGCTTTCATGACGGGCGCTCTAACAGATACGCAGTATTTT
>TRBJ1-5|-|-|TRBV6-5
CASSYSHSFNQPQHF
TGTGCCAGCAGTTACTCTCACAGTTTCAATCAGCCCCAGCATTTT
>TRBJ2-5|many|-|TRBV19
CASSSGQGIETQYF
TGTGCCAGTTCGTCCGGCCAGGGGATAGAGACCCAGTACTTC
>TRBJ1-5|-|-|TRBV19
CASSLDGEEQPQHF
TGTGCCAGTAGTCTGGACGGTGAAGAACAGCCCCAGCATTTT
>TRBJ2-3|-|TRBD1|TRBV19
CASDNGQASKDTQYF
TGTGCCAGTGATAATGGACAGGCATCTAAAGATACGCAGTATTTT
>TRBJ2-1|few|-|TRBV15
CATSRETGLNEQFF
TGTGCCACCAGCAGGGAGACAGGATTGAATGAGCAGTTCTTC
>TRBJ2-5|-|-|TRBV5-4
CASSSQVPNQETQYF
TGTGCCAGCAGCTCCCAGGTCCCCAACCAAGAGACCCAGTACTTC
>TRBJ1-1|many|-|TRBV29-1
CSALGRAGEMNTEAFF
TGCAGCGCCTTAGGGCGGGCAGGGGAAATGAACACTGAAGCTTTCTTT